These 26 T cell receptor beta chains came from one sample sequenced in a study of blood T cells in healthy people across ages. For the second PCR, which ran for 7 to 11 cycles, a sample-barcoded 5' primer and a J-beta primer mix were used. TCRdb analysed the 5' RACE reads with MiXCR anew, one entry per CDR3 protein. Here the sample spans 1.8 million or so distinct CDR3 sequences, 35% to 50% being singletons. Sequencing used blood. The receptor set was obtained from a human donor in good health.

With respect to this clonotype: Compared with germline, one end of the junction differs, possibly owing to a read error. The chain couples TRBV20-1 to TRBJ1-4; TRBD1 matches at 8 bases. Per the germline V gene, CDR1 is DFQATT and CDR2 is SNEGSKA (reference sequence). The CDR3 is 18 residues long. The CDR3 reads CSARDPWAGQDPNERLFF. The CDR3 bases are TGCAGTGCTAGAGATCCCTGGGCGGGACAGGACCCAAATGAAAGACTGTTTTTT.

The chain links TRBV7-2 to TRBJ1-2; D is undetermined. Deletions cut 0 bases from V and 6 bases from J, with 8 bases between. The CDR3 loop spans 13 amino acids. From germline, CDR1 is SGHTA and CDR2 FQGNSA. CDR3 bases: TGTGCCAGCAGCTTAGCCGTAGGCGATGGCTACACCTTC. Its translation is CASSLAVGDGYTF.

This clonotype showed up just a few times. A read error may produce the germline difference seen at one junction end. The rearrangement joins TRBV7-2 to TRBJ2-5; TRBD1 matches 7 bases. The CDR3 spans 15 residues. CDR1 is SGHTA and CDR2 is FQGNSA in the germline V gene. CDR3 sequence: CASNLLGQREETQYF. CDR3 nucleotides: TGTGCCAGCAACTTATTGGGACAGAGGGAAGAGACCCAGTACTTC.

V is TRBV4-2 and J is TRBJ1-6; no definite D call. V was trimmed by 1 base and J by 0 bases, leaving 7 bases between them. The CDR3 has 16 residues. Germline lookup yields CDR1 LGHNA and CDR2 YNFKEQ. The CDR3 DNA reads TGTGCCAGCAGCCAAGTTCTCGGCTCCTATAATTCACCCCTCCACTTT. This gives the protein CASSQVLGSYNSPLHF.

For the CDR3, the DNA is TGCGCCAGTAACTTAGCGGGGGGTTTCCAAGAGACCCAGTATTTT. Encoded protein: CASNLAGGFQETQYF. The chain couples TRBV5-1 to TRBJ2-3, with 10 bases lining up with TRBD2. Germline lookup yields CDR1 SGHRS and CDR2 YFSETQ. Unmatched junction bases numbered 18, after V lost 8 bases and J lost 12 bases. The CDR3 totals 15 residues.

This clonotype was recorded a few times. V usage is TRBV30 and J usage is TRBJ1-2, with unresolved D. Per the germline V gene, CDR1 is GTSNPN and CDR2 is SVGIG (reference sequence). V lost 2 bases, J lost 8 bases, and 18 bases lay in between. This CDR3 comprises 14 residues. CDR3 in amino acids: CAWSTGVLSKGYTF. CDR3 sequence (DNA): TGTGCCTGGAGTACGGGAGTGCTATCTAAAGGCTACACCTTC.

The chain combines TRBV12-5 with TRBJ1-2; 7 bases fit TRBD1. CDR1 LGHNT and CDR2 FRNRAP come from the germline V gene. The CDR3 is 15 amino acids. The V and J ends lost 10 bases and 4 bases, in that order; junction bases with no gene match: 15. CDR3 DNA: TGTGCTATTCATCCGAGAACAGGGGCAGGCTATGGCTACACCTTC. It specifies CAIHPRTGAGYGYTF. Full variable domain (rest looked up from reference TRBV12-5 and TRBJ1-2): DARVTQTPRHKVTEMGQEVTMRCQPILGHNTVFWYRQTMMQGLELLAYFRNRAPLDDSGMPKDRFSAEMPDATLATLKIQPSEPRDSAVYFCAIHPRTGAGYGYTFGSGTRLTVV.

This chain connects TRBV10-3 to TRBJ1-2; TRBD1 matches 8 bases. There are 14 residues in the CDR3. Germline-derived CDR1 and CDR2 are ENHRY and SYGVKD. The J segment lost 7 bases and the V segment lost 5 bases, leaving 9 bases of the junction unmatched. CDR3: CAISTSTGAIGYTF. As DNA, the CDR3 is TGTGCCATCAGTACCTCGACAGGGGCGATTGGCTACACCTTC.

The rearrangement uses TRBV2 and TRBJ1-1; D is ambiguous. Germline V lookup: CDR1 SNHLY, CDR2 FYNNEI. Deletions cut 6 bases from V and 4 bases from J, with 18 bases between. The CDR3 length is 15 residues. This chain's CDR3 is CASSLNPGSRTEAFF. The CDR3 bases are TGTGCCAGCAGCCTTAATCCGGGGTCACGCACTGAAGCTTTCTTT.

The CDR3 DNA follows: TGTGCCAGCAGCTTACTTACGGGACTAGCGGGGGGGTCCTACGAGCAGTACTTC. Encoded protein: CASSLLTGLAGGSYEQYF. This chain links TRBV7-2 with TRBJ2-7, with 16 bases fitting TRBD2. Looked up from germline, CDR1 is SGHTA and CDR2 is FQGNSA. V dropped 2 bases and J dropped 1; count of bases not matched to a gene: 5. The CDR3 spans 18 residues. Full variable domain (rest looked up from reference TRBV7-2 and TRBJ2-7): GAGVSQSPSNKVTEKGKDVELRCDPISGHTALYWYRQSLGQGLEFLIYFQGNSAPDKSGLPSDRFSAERTGGSVSTLTIQRTQQEDSAVYLCASSLLTGLAGGSYEQYFGPGTRLTVT.

This clonotype was observed many times. The chain joins TRBV5-1 to TRBJ2-1; D remains unclear. The CDR3 is 12 amino acids. Trimming pared 0 bases from V and 8 bases from J, leaving 6 bases between. Germline V gene lookup returns CDR1 SGHRS and CDR2 YFSETQ. In nucleotides, the CDR3 is TGCGCCAGCAGCTTGGCCAATGATGAGCAGTTCTTC. Translated, it gives CASSLANDEQFF.

This clonotype was seen once. This sequence may be a read error, since a much larger clone differs from it by one base. The chain uses TRBV20-1 and TRBJ1-4; D remains unclear. From germline, CDR1 is DFQATT and CDR2 SNEGSKA (reference sequence). The CDR3 extends over 14 amino acids. The CDR3 DNA follows: TGCAGTGCTAGGTTTTGGCAGGATAATGAAAAACGGTTTTTT. It specifies CSARFWQDNEKRFF.

Comment on this clonotype: One end of the junction is discordant with germline, which a read error may explain. The gene calls are TRBV7-8 and TRBJ1-4; D might be TRBD1 (6 bases). The CDR3 sequence is 16 residues long. Germline CDR1 SGHVS, CDR2 FQNEAQ. The CDR3 sequence is CASSPAGQQANERLFF. The DNA of the CDR3 is TGTGCCAGCAGCCCTGCTGGACAGCAAGCTAATGAAAGACTGTTTTTT.

In this sample, this clonotype turned up a few times. The J gene is TRBJ1-5, the V gene TRBV6-2 or TRBV6-3; 7 bases map to TRBD1. V lost 5 bases and J lost 7; bases outside the gene matches: 8. CDR1 and CDR2 (germline): MNHEY, SVGEGT. The CDR3 runs 14 residues. CDR3 nucleotide sequence: TGTGCCAGCAGTCTTTCAGGGGGTGAGCAGCCCCAGCATTTT. Residues: CASSLSGGEQPQHF.

V is TRBV14 and J is TRBJ2-7; 9 bases agree with TRBD1. V lost 3 bases to trimming and J lost 0 bases; unmatched junction nucleotides: 3. The CDR3 length is 15 residues. The germline gives CDR1 SGHDN, CDR2 FVKESK. In DNA form, the CDR3 reads TGTGCCAGCAGCCACGGGACAGGGATCTCCTACGAGCAGTACTTC. Its translation is CASSHGTGISYEQYF.

V is TRBV5-6 and J is TRBJ2-1; 10 nucleotides line up with TRBD2. V was clipped by 5 bases and J by 9 bases; unmatched bases: 8. CDR1 SGHDT and CDR2 YYEEEE come from the germline V gene. This CDR3 has 14 residues. CDR3 loop: CASRKAGGHLEQFF. The CDR3 DNA reads as TGTGCCAGCAGGAAAGCGGGGGGGCACCTTGAGCAGTTCTTC.

V gene TRBV12-3 or TRBV12-4 combines with J gene TRBJ2-3; D is unclear. The V end lost 8 bases, the J end lost 0 bases, and 15 bases lay between the germline ends. The CDR3 extends over 15 amino acids. The CDR3 spells CASERHRISTDTQYF. For the CDR3, the DNA is TGTGCCAGCGAGAGACATCGAATAAGCACAGATACGCAGTATTTT.

V usage is TRBV4-1 and J usage is TRBJ1-2; D perhaps matches TRBD1 (5 bases). This CDR3 is built from 15 residues. Germline CDR1 MGHRA, CDR2 YSYEKL. Trimming left V 0 bases short and J 4 bases short, with 12 bases between. This CDR3 is CASSQDVGQGYGYTF. The DNA of the CDR3 is TGCGCCAGCAGCCAAGATGTGGGGCAGGGCTATGGCTACACCTTC.

For this clonotype: One junction end disagrees with the germline gene, perhaps due to a read error. The V and J genes are TRBV5-1 and TRBJ1-1, with D tentatively TRBD1 (6 bases). The CDR3 sequence is 14 residues long. CDR1 SGHRS and CDR2 YFSETQ come from the germline V gene. The CDR3 sequence is CAGSLKGDDTEAFF. The CDR3 nucleotides read TGCGCCGGCAGCTTGAAGGGGGATGACACTGAAGCTTTCTTT.

The V and J genes are TRBV12-3 or TRBV12-4 and TRBJ2-4; 7 bases fit TRBD2. The J call could be wrong; TRBJ2-7 is a better fit for the DNA end. The CDR3 runs to 14 residues. The CDR3 nucleotides read TGTGCCAGCAGTCACGGGGAGGGTCGCTACGAGCAGTACTTC. Translating gives CASSHGEGRYEQYF.

This clonotype was counted at least ten times. The J gene is TRBJ1-2, the V gene TRBV7-2; D is unclear. The V gene's germline CDR1 is SGHTA and CDR2 FQGNSA. Trimming removed 5 bases from V and 4 bases from J, with 11 bases in between. The length of the CDR3 is 13 residues. The CDR3 reads CASSPGRPYGYTF. DNA for the CDR3: TGTGCCAGCAGCCCTGGGCGCCCCTATGGCTACACCTTC.

This clonotype was recorded a few times. The chain couples TRBV12-3 or TRBV12-4 to TRBJ1-1; D may be TRBD1 (5 bases). This CDR3 has 15 residues. Trimming took 8 bases from V and 5 from J, leaving 21 bases between them. CDR3 sequence reads: CASAWGSTIGTEAFF. The CDR3, as DNA: TGTGCCAGCGCCTGGGGGTCAACCATAGGGACTGAAGCTTTCTTT.

The chain is built from TRBV7-2 and TRBJ2-1; TRBD2 might be the D (7 bases). Germline CDR1 and CDR2: SGHTA and FQGNSA. CDR3 length equals 15 residues. Trimming removed 5 bases from V and 3 bases from J, with 14 bases in between. CDR3 protein: CASSTRGAYYNEQFF. CDR3 nucleotide sequence: TGTGCCAGCAGCACTCGGGGGGCCTACTACAATGAGCAGTTCTTC.

The chain joins TRBV28 to TRBJ1-2; no reliable D call. Trimming left V 3 bases short and J 6 bases short, with 14 bases between. Per the germline V gene, CDR1 is MDHEN and CDR2 is SYDVKM. The CDR3 is 14 amino acids. The DNA of the CDR3 is TGTGCCAGCAGTTTTCCCTTGGGTCTTAATGGCTACACCTTC. Amino acids: CASSFPLGLNGYTF.

The chain has TRBV7-9 and TRBJ2-1; D possibly corresponds to TRBD1 (6 bases). V lost 6 bases, J lost 5 bases, and 17 bases lay in between. This CDR3 has 15 amino acids. Germline assignment: CDR1 SEHNR and CDR2 FQNEAQ (reference sequence). The DNA for the CDR3 is TGTGCCAGCAGACCACGCAGGGACATAAACAATGAGCAGTTCTTC. It translates to CASRPRRDINNEQFF.

The chain is built from TRBV6-6 and TRBJ1-5; D is undetermined. The CDR3 is 17 residues long. V lost 7 bases to trimming and J lost 1 base, with 20 bases between them. Germline CDR1 is MNHNY and CDR2 is SVGAGI (reference sequence). CDR3 in amino acids: CASTHTGSSGSNQPQHF. The CDR3 nucleotides are TGTGCCAGCACCCACACGGGCTCTTCGGGGAGCAATCAGCCCCAGCATTTT.